These 18 T cell receptor beta chains were all obtained from the same sample, sequenced in a study of blood T cell repertoires in COVID-19. TCRdb keeps only in-frame clones here, not all; method: immunoSEQ multiplex PCR. Of fewer than 500,000 clones listed, more than 75% are singletons. Source material: PBMCs or T cells enriched from blood (not recorded which). The receptors derive from a woman aged 25 to 39 with acute COVID-19.

The chain has TRBV6-1 and TRBJ1-2; D remains ambiguous. Per germline, CDR1 MNHNS and CDR2 SASEGT. The V and J ends lost 2 bases and 4 bases respectively, with 5 bases between them. The CDR3 has 12 residues. The CDR3 spells CASSERFYGYTF. The DNA for the CDR3 is TGTGCCAGCAGTGAACGGTTCTATGGCTACACCTTC.

This chain joins TRBV5-4 and TRBJ2-1; 8 bases line up with TRBD1. This CDR3 is 17 amino acids long. Germline values: CDR1 SGHNT, CDR2 YYREEE (reference sequence). V gave up 2 bases and J gave up 7 bases; unmatched junction bases: 14. The CDR3 DNA reads TGTGCCAGCAGCTTAAGTGCGGGCAGGGGGCGGTATAATGAGCAGTTCTTC. Translated, it gives CASSLSAGRGRYNEQFF.

This rearrangement joins TRBV24-1 to TRBJ2-5; TRBD2 matches 9 bases. The germline V gene encodes CDR1 KGHDR and CDR2 SFDVKD. J gave up 4 bases and V 3 bases, and 8 bases lay outside the gene matches. This CDR3 has 16 amino acids. Here the CDR3 DNA reads TGTGCCACCAGTGATCCTAGCGGGGTGACGCTAGAGACCCAGTACTTC. Amino acids: CATSDPSGVTLETQYF.

J is TRBJ2-7 and V is TRBV27; TRBD2 agrees at 9 bases. Per the germline V gene, CDR1 is MNHEY and CDR2 is SMNVEV (reference sequence). With 3 bases clipped from V and 2 bases from J, the junction kept 8 bases outside the gene matches. The CDR3 totals 16 residues. DNA of the CDR3: TGTGCCAGCAGTTTCACAGGCGGGGGGGCCCCCTACGAGCAGTACTTC. Amino acids: CASSFTGGGAPYEQYF.

The chain is built from TRBV3-1 (or the pseudogene TRBV3-2) and TRBJ1-2; TRBD1 aligns across 8 bases. J was trimmed by 4 bases and V by 1 base; bases with no gene match: 8. Germline CDR1 reads LGHDT; CDR2 reads YNNKEL (reference sequence). CDR3 length equals 16 residues. The CDR3 region has the DNA TGTGCCAGCAGCCAAGTCGAAGACAGGGGCGGCTATGGCTACACCTTC. Protein sequence: CASSQVEDRGGYGYTF.

J is TRBJ1-6 and V is TRBV5-8; TRBD1 aligns across 9 bases. CDR1 and CDR2 from the germline V gene are SGHTS and YDEGEE. This CDR3 has 13 residues. V gave up 4 bases and J gave up 9 bases; unmatched junction bases: 2. In nucleotides, the CDR3 is TGTGCCAGCAGCCCGGACAGGGGTTCACCCCTCCACTTT. This codes for CASSPDRGSPLHF.

This clone came up a few times. This same CDR3 is encoded by further DNA sequences in the sample. The genes are TRBV5-1 and TRBJ1-1; D is undetermined. Trimming pared 0 bases from V and 1 base from J, leaving 4 bases between. CDR3 length: 13 residues. The germline gives CDR1 SGHRS, CDR2 YFSETQ. For the CDR3, the DNA is TGCGCCAGCAGCTTGGGCGGGAACACTGAAGCTTTCTTT. It encodes CASSLGGNTEAFF.

Regarding this clone: The sample carries other DNA sequences with the same CDR3. V usage is TRBV10-3 and J usage is TRBJ1-1; possible D gene TRBD1, 5 bases. There are 13 residues in the CDR3. CDR1 ENHRY and CDR2 SYGVKD come from the germline V gene. The V and J ends lost 5 bases and 1 base respectively, with 8 bases between them. CDR3 in DNA: TGTGCCATCAGTAAGCAGGGGAACACTGAAGCTTTCTTT. Residues: CAISKQGNTEAFF.

The chain combines TRBV30 with TRBJ2-1, with TRBD2 matching 13 bases. The V segment lost 3 bases and the J segment 0 bases; nucleotides outside the gene matches: 11. CDR3 length: 19 amino acids. CDR1 GTSNPN and CDR2 SVGIG come from the germline V gene (reference sequence). This CDR3 is CAWRESELAGGSSYNEQFF. CDR3 nucleotides: TGTGCCTGGAGGGAGAGTGAACTAGCGGGGGGGAGCTCCTACAATGAGCAGTTCTTC. The complete variable domain, with remaining parts taken from reference TRBV30 and TRBJ2-1, reads SQTIHQWPATLVQPVGSPLSLECTVEGTSNPNLYWYRQAAGRGLQLLFYSVGIGQISSEVPQNLSASRPQDRQFILSSKKLLLSDSGFYLCAWRESELAGGSSYNEQFFGPGTRLTVL.

The sample holds a few counts of this clone. The chain joins TRBV4-1 to TRBJ1-1; TRBD1 might be the D (5 bases). Trimming cost V 5 bases and J 5 bases, with 15 bases left between them. CDR1 and CDR2 from the germline V gene are MGHRA and YSYEKL. There are 14 residues in the CDR3. The CDR3: CASSKGAGGTEAFF. CDR3 sequence (DNA): TGCGCCAGCAGCAAGGGAGCCGGGGGGACTGAAGCTTTCTTT.

This rearrangement joins TRBV12-5 to TRBJ1-1, with TRBD1 as a possible D gene (6 bases). CDR1 LGHNT and CDR2 FRNRAP come from the germline V gene. The CDR3 runs 16 residues. V lost 0 bases, J lost 2 bases, and 13 bases lay in between. The DNA for the CDR3 is TGTGCTAGTGGTTTGGTATGGGCAGGGGTAAACACTGAAGCTTTCTTT. Its protein product is CASGLVWAGVNTEAFF.

This chain connects TRBV18 to TRBJ1-2; 7 bases map to TRBD1. The V and J ends lost 0 bases and 9 bases, in that order; junction bases with no gene match: 10. This CDR3 has 15 residues. CDR1 KGHSH and CDR2 LQKENI come from the germline V gene. CDR3 nucleotides: TGTGCCAGCTCACCACCTGACAGGGCTGTCGGGAGCTACACCTTC. This gives the protein CASSPPDRAVGSYTF. The entire variable domain, with the rest obtained from reference TRBV18 and TRBJ1-2, is as follows: NAGVMQNPRHLVRRRGQEARLRCSPMKGHSHVYWYRQLPEEGLKFMVYLQKENIIDESGMPKERFSAEFPKEGPSILRIQQVVRGDSAAYFCASSPPDRAVGSYTFGSGTRLTVV.

The rearrangement links TRBV9 to TRBJ2-1, with TRBD2 matching over 8 bases. The V gene end was trimmed by 0 bases and the J gene end by 9 bases; junction bases not matched to a gene: 8. Germline lookup yields CDR1 SGDLS and CDR2 YYNGEE. The CDR3 totals 15 residues. The CDR3 DNA reads as TGTGCCAGCAGCGTAGCCGGGGGGGCTAGTGGTGAGCAGTTCTTC. It specifies CASSVAGGASGEQFF.

The rearrangement joins TRBV19 to TRBJ1-1; D gene uncertain. The length of the CDR3 is 14 residues. V lost 3 bases and J 3 bases, leaving 11 bases between the germline ends. The germline V gene has CDR1 LNHDA and CDR2 SQIVND (reference sequence). In DNA, the CDR3 is TGTGCCAGTAGTATTGCCGGGGTGCACACTGAAGCTTTCTTT. Translation: CASSIAGVHTEAFF.

This rearrangement joins TRBV5-1 to TRBJ1-4; D is possibly TRBD1 (6 bases). The germline V and J ends were trimmed by 4 bases and 2 bases, with 9 bases remaining between them. The CDR3 has 14 amino acids. Per germline, CDR1 SGHRS and CDR2 YFSETQ. This CDR3 is CASSTGGTNEKLFF. The CDR3 bases are TGCGCCAGCAGCACTGGGGGCACTAATGAAAAACTGTTTTTT.

J is TRBJ2-2 and V is TRBV7-2, with 13 positions matching TRBD2. The V gene's germline CDR1 is SGHTA and CDR2 FQGNSA. J gave up 5 bases and V 4 bases, and 7 bases lay outside the gene matches. CDR3 length: 17 amino acids. The CDR3 DNA follows: TGTGCCAGCAGCTCGAGGACTAGCGGGGGAACGACCGGGGAGCTGTTTTTT. Translating gives CASSSRTSGGTTGELFF.

The rearrangement uses TRBV5-6 and TRBJ1-2, with D unclear. This CDR3 has 15 residues. Between the trimmed V and J ends, which lost 3 bases and 6 bases, there was a span of 18 bases. Germline V gene sequence: CDR1 SGHDT, CDR2 YYEEEE. The CDR3 reads CASSYRTTDSNGYTF. CDR3 nucleotides: TGTGCCAGCAGCTATCGAACCACAGATTCAAATGGCTACACCTTC.

The chain employs TRBV5-1 and TRBJ1-4; no clear D. CDR3 size: 15 residues. V lost 1 base and J lost 4, with 11 bases in between. Germline CDR1 SGHRS, CDR2 YFSETQ. For the CDR3, the DNA is TGCGCCAGCAGCTTGAGTACAGACAATAATGAAAAACTGTTTTTT. Its protein is CASSLSTDNNEKLFF.